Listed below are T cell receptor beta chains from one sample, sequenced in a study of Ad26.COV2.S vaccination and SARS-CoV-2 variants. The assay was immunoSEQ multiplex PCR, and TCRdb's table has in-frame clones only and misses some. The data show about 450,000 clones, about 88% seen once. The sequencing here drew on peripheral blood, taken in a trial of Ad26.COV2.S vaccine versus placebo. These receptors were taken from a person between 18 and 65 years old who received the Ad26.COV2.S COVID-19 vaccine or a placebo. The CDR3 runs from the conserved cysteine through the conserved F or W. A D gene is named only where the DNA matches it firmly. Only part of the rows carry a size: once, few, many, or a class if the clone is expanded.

CDR3aa: CASSQAGASSNYGYTF
CDR3nt: TGCGCCAGCAGCCAGGCAGGTGCCTCCTCTAACTATGGCTACACCTTC
j_gene: TRBJ1-2
v_gene: TRBV5-1
abundance: few
d_gene: -

CDR3aa: CASSLSRGHGELFF
CDR3nt: TGTGCCAGCAGCTTAAGCAGGGGCCACGGGGAGCTGTTTTTT
j_gene: TRBJ2-2
v_gene: TRBV7-7
abundance: -
d_gene: -

CDR3aa: CASRGGLQAVSTDTQYF
CDR3nt: TGTGCCAGCAGAGGCGGCCTCCAGGCTGTGAGCACAGATACGCAGTATTTT
j_gene: TRBJ2-3
v_gene: TRBV5-4
abundance: once
d_gene: -

CDR3aa: CATSRGGMRTYEQYF
CDR3nt: TGTGCCACCAGCAGAGGGGGAATGCGGACCTACGAGCAGTACTTC
j_gene: TRBJ2-7
v_gene: TRBV15
abundance: -
d_gene: -

CDR3aa: CASSYSQGWAGELFF
CDR3nt: TGTGCCAGCAGTTACTCCCAGGGTTGGGCCGGGGAGCTGTTTTTT
j_gene: TRBJ2-2
v_gene: TRBV6-6
abundance: -
d_gene: -

CDR3aa: CASSVGTSTDTQYF
CDR3nt: TGTGCCAGCAGCGTCGGGACTAGCACAGATACGCAGTATTTT
j_gene: TRBJ2-3
v_gene: TRBV7-3
abundance: -
d_gene: -

CDR3aa: CASSLVPSTMNTEAFF
CDR3nt: TGCGCCAGCAGCTTGGTTCCCAGTACCATGAACACTGAAGCTTTCTTT
j_gene: TRBJ1-1
v_gene: TRBV5-1
abundance: -
d_gene: -

CDR3aa: CSAIGNTEAFF
CDR3nt: TGCAGTGCTATTGGAAACACTGAAGCTTTCTTT
j_gene: TRBJ1-1
v_gene: TRBV20-1
abundance: -
d_gene: -

CDR3aa: CASSPSDIRSTYEQYF
CDR3nt: TGTGCCAGCAGCCCCTCGGACATCCGGTCGACCTACGAGCAGTACTTC
j_gene: TRBJ2-7
v_gene: TRBV6-2/TRBV6-3
abundance: -
d_gene: -

CDR3aa: CAISDSIAGGHNEQFF
CDR3nt: TGTGCCATCAGTGATTCTATAGCGGGGGGTCACAATGAGCAGTTCTTC
j_gene: TRBJ2-1
v_gene: TRBV10-3
abundance: -
d_gene: TRBD2

CDR3aa: CASTQLQVVTEAFF
CDR3nt: TGTGCCAGCACGCAGCTCCAGGTAGTAACTGAAGCTTTCTTT
j_gene: TRBJ1-1
v_gene: TRBV6-5
abundance: -
d_gene: -

CDR3aa: CASSQGQAEQYF
CDR3nt: TGTGCCAGCAGCCAAGGACAGGCCGAGCAGTACTTC
j_gene: TRBJ2-7
v_gene: TRBV3-1/TRBV3-2
abundance: -
d_gene: -

CDR3aa: CASSYAWSYGYTF
CDR3nt: TGTGCCAGCAGTTACGCTTGGTCCTATGGCTACACCTTC
j_gene: TRBJ1-2
v_gene: TRBV6-2/TRBV6-3
abundance: -
d_gene: -

CDR3aa: CAWMSRAEYEEGEGETNEKLFF
CDR3nt: TGTGCCTGGATGTCCCGGGCAGAGTATGAAGAAGGCGAGGGGGAAACTAATGAAAAACTGTTTTTT
j_gene: TRBJ1-4
v_gene: TRBV30
abundance: -
d_gene: -

CDR3aa: CASSIQGAGLNTEAFF
CDR3nt: TGTGCCAGTAGTATTCAGGGGGCAGGGTTGAACACTGAAGCTTTCTTT
j_gene: TRBJ1-1
v_gene: TRBV19
abundance: -
d_gene: TRBD1

CDR3aa: CASSLSQHYGYTF
CDR3nt: TGCGCCAGCAGCTTGAGCCAGCACTATGGCTACACCTTC
j_gene: TRBJ1-2
v_gene: TRBV5-1
abundance: -
d_gene: -

CDR3aa: CASSRKRDSANTGELFF
CDR3nt: TGTGCCAGCTCCCGCAAACGGGACAGCGCGAACACCGGGGAGCTGTTTTTT
j_gene: TRBJ2-2
v_gene: TRBV18
abundance: -
d_gene: TRBD1

CDR3aa: CASRRTFNQPQHF
CDR3nt: TGTGCCAGTCGACGGACCTTCAATCAGCCCCAGCATTTT
j_gene: TRBJ1-5
v_gene: TRBV19
abundance: -
d_gene: -

CDR3aa: CASSVRGADNEQFF
CDR3nt: TGTGCCAGCAGCGTCCGGGGGGCCGACAATGAGCAGTTCTTC
j_gene: TRBJ2-1
v_gene: TRBV9
abundance: -
d_gene: -

CDR3aa: CASSPTPGLAGGTDTQYF
CDR3nt: TGTGCCAGCTCACCCACGCCGGGACTAGCGGGGGGCACAGATACGCAGTATTTT
j_gene: TRBJ2-3
v_gene: TRBV18
abundance: -
d_gene: TRBD2

CDR3aa: CASSYQGRGYTF
CDR3nt: TGTGCCAGCAGTTACCAGGGAAGGGGCTACACCTTC
j_gene: TRBJ1-2
v_gene: TRBV6-5
abundance: -
d_gene: -

CDR3aa: CASSPGGARGNTEAFF
CDR3nt: TGTGCCAGCAGCCCAGGCGGGGCAAGGGGGAACACTGAAGCTTTCTTT
j_gene: TRBJ1-1
v_gene: TRBV9
abundance: -
d_gene: -

CDR3aa: CASSQGGTLHSTDTQYF
CDR3nt: TGTGCCAGCAGCCAAGGTGGGACTTTACATAGCACAGATACGCAGTATTTT
j_gene: TRBJ2-3
v_gene: TRBV3-1/TRBV3-2
abundance: -
d_gene: -

CDR3aa: CASSLVHLEQYF
CDR3nt: TGTGCCAGCAGTTTAGTGCATCTGGAGCAGTACTTC
j_gene: TRBJ2-7
v_gene: TRBV28
abundance: -
d_gene: -

CDR3aa: CASRMDRSSYNSPLHF
CDR3nt: TGTGCCAGCAGGATGGACAGGAGCTCCTATAATTCACCCCTCCACTTT
j_gene: TRBJ1-6
v_gene: TRBV2
abundance: -
d_gene: TRBD1

CDR3aa: CASKVTPNTEAFF
CDR3nt: TGCGCCAGCAAAGTGACACCGAACACTGAAGCTTTCTTT
j_gene: TRBJ1-1
v_gene: TRBV5-1
abundance: -
d_gene: -

CDR3aa: CASSMQAPTYEQYF
CDR3nt: TGTGCCAGTAGTATGCAAGCCCCAACCTACGAGCAGTACTTC
j_gene: TRBJ2-7
v_gene: TRBV19
abundance: -
d_gene: -

CDR3aa: CASSIAYGGNYGYTF
CDR3nt: TGTGCCAGTAGTATAGCGTATGGAGGGAACTATGGCTACACCTTC
j_gene: TRBJ1-2
v_gene: TRBV19
abundance: few
d_gene: -

CDR3aa: CASSPGQGGEKLFF
CDR3nt: TGTGCCAGCAGCCCGGGACAGGGTGGCGAAAAACTGTTTTTT
j_gene: TRBJ1-4
v_gene: TRBV3-1/TRBV3-2
abundance: once
d_gene: TRBD1

CDR3aa: CASSSTGQGLNQPQHF
CDR3nt: TGTGCCAGTAGTAGTACCGGCCAGGGCTTGAATCAGCCCCAGCATTTT
j_gene: TRBJ1-5
v_gene: TRBV19
abundance: -
d_gene: -

CDR3aa: CASALVHRDLREHWYQETQYF
CDR3nt: TGCGCCAGCGCCCTTGTACACCGGGACCTAAGGGAACACTGGTACCAAGAGACCCAGTACTTC
j_gene: TRBJ2-5
v_gene: TRBV5-1
abundance: -
d_gene: -

CDR3aa: CASSSRGAGYDEQYF
CDR3nt: TGTGCCAGCAGCTCCCGGGGAGCAGGGTACGACGAGCAGTACTTC
j_gene: TRBJ2-7
v_gene: TRBV5-6
abundance: -
d_gene: -

CDR3aa: CASSLGPILAGGTDTQYF
CDR3nt: TGCGCCAGCAGCTTGGGGCCTATACTAGCGGGAGGGACAGATACGCAGTATTTT
j_gene: TRBJ2-3
v_gene: TRBV5-1
abundance: -
d_gene: TRBD2

CDR3aa: CASQRTVSNTEAFF
CDR3nt: TGTGCCAGCCAAAGGACAGTCTCGAACACTGAAGCTTTCTTT
j_gene: TRBJ1-1
v_gene: TRBV19
abundance: -
d_gene: -

CDR3aa: CATRGRVRYNEQFF
CDR3nt: TGTGCCACCCGGGGGAGGGTTCGCTACAATGAGCAGTTCTTC
j_gene: TRBJ2-1
v_gene: TRBV6-4
abundance: -
d_gene: TRBD2

CDR3aa: CASSPLSSYNEQFF
CDR3nt: TGTGCCAGCAGCCCCCTGAGCTCCTACAATGAGCAGTTCTTC
j_gene: TRBJ2-1
v_gene: TRBV9
abundance: -
d_gene: -

CDR3aa: CASSLDGAGVFFGDTEAFF
CDR3nt: TGTGCCAGCAGCTTGGATGGCGCAGGGGTTTTCTTCGGAGACACTGAAGCTTTCTTT
j_gene: TRBJ1-1
v_gene: TRBV5-8
abundance: -
d_gene: -

CDR3aa: CASSLGLAEYNEQFF
CDR3nt: TGTGCCAGCAGCTTAGGGCTAGCGGAGTACAATGAGCAGTTCTTC
j_gene: TRBJ2-1
v_gene: TRBV7-8
abundance: -
d_gene: TRBD2

CDR3aa: CASREDTDEKLFF
CDR3nt: TGTGCCAGCAGAGAGGACACAGATGAAAAACTGTTTTTT
j_gene: TRBJ1-4
v_gene: TRBV6-5
abundance: -
d_gene: -

CDR3aa: CASSRGDSNYGYTF
CDR3nt: TGCGCCAGCAGCAGGGGGGATTCTAACTATGGCTACACCTTC
j_gene: TRBJ1-2
v_gene: TRBV5-1
abundance: -
d_gene: -

CDR3aa: CASSFLVAGPYEQYF
CDR3nt: TGTGCCAGCAGCTTTTTGGTAGCGGGTCCCTACGAGCAGTACTTC
j_gene: TRBJ2-7
v_gene: TRBV7-2
abundance: -
d_gene: TRBD2

CDR3aa: CASSQKIGTGIYEQYF
CDR3nt: TGCGCCAGCAGCCAAAAAATCGGGACAGGGATCTACGAGCAGTACTTC
j_gene: TRBJ2-7
v_gene: TRBV4-3
abundance: -
d_gene: TRBD1

CDR3aa: CASSRPRGPPADTQYF
CDR3nt: TGTGCCAGCAGTCGACCACGAGGGCCCCCGGCAGATACGCAGTATTTT
j_gene: TRBJ2-3
v_gene: TRBV6-6
abundance: -
d_gene: -

CDR3aa: CASSRGLAGGREQYF
CDR3nt: TGCGCCAGCAGCAGGGGACTAGCGGGGGGTCGCGAGCAGTACTTC
j_gene: TRBJ2-7
v_gene: TRBV5-1
abundance: once
d_gene: TRBD2

CDR3aa: CASRRPRQVRNTEAFF
CDR3nt: TGTGCAAGTCGCAGACCCCGACAGGTCAGGAACACTGAAGCTTTCTTT
j_gene: TRBJ1-1
v_gene: TRBV12-2
abundance: -
d_gene: -

CDR3aa: CASSRRGPLVGTDTQYF
CDR3nt: TGTGCCAGCAGCCGTAGAGGGCCCTTAGTTGGCACAGATACGCAGTATTTT
j_gene: TRBJ2-3
v_gene: TRBV7-9
abundance: -
d_gene: -

CDR3aa: CASSLQWANVLTF
CDR3nt: TGTGCCAGCAGCCTTCAGTGGGCCAACGTCCTGACTTTC
j_gene: TRBJ2-6
v_gene: TRBV6-5
abundance: -
d_gene: -

CDR3aa: CASSYGRHLTYEQYF
CDR3nt: TGTGCCAGCAGTTACGGCAGACACCTCACCTACGAGCAGTACTTC
j_gene: TRBJ2-7
v_gene: TRBV6-2/TRBV6-3
abundance: -
d_gene: -

CDR3aa: CASSLHLGQETQYF
CDR3nt: TGTGCCAGCAGCTTACATTTAGGGCAAGAGACCCAGTACTTC
j_gene: TRBJ2-5
v_gene: TRBV7-2
abundance: -
d_gene: -

CDR3aa: CAWSVDFPVYSPLHF
CDR3nt: TGTGCCTGGAGTGTAGACTTTCCCGTATACTCACCCCTCCACTTT
j_gene: TRBJ1-6
v_gene: TRBV30
abundance: -
d_gene: -

CDR3aa: CASSLLGTTRTDTQYF
CDR3nt: TGTGCCAGCAGCTTATTAGGGACTACTCGCACAGATACGCAGTATTTT
j_gene: TRBJ2-3
v_gene: TRBV11-2
abundance: -
d_gene: TRBD2

CDR3aa: CASTLWGSLDNEQFF
CDR3nt: TGTGCCAGTACCTTGTGGGGGTCTTTGGACAATGAGCAGTTCTTC
j_gene: TRBJ2-1
v_gene: TRBV19
abundance: -
d_gene: -

CDR3aa: CASSFDGITEAFF
CDR3nt: TGTGCCAGCAGCTTTGATGGGATCACTGAAGCTTTCTTT
j_gene: TRBJ1-1
v_gene: TRBV7-2
abundance: -
d_gene: -

CDR3aa: CASSPPYATGLNTEAFF
CDR3nt: TGTGCCAGCTCACCACCTTATGCTACAGGGCTGAACACTGAAGCTTTCTTT
j_gene: TRBJ1-1
v_gene: TRBV18
abundance: -
d_gene: -

CDR3aa: CASSVGYRGVRDEQFF
CDR3nt: TGTGCCAGCAGCGTAGGGTACAGGGGGGTCAGGGATGAGCAGTTCTTC
j_gene: TRBJ2-1
v_gene: TRBV9
abundance: -
d_gene: TRBD1

CDR3aa: CASSVGPGTEAFF
CDR3nt: TGTGCCAGCAGCGTAGGACCGGGCACTGAAGCTTTCTTT
j_gene: TRBJ1-1
v_gene: TRBV9
abundance: -
d_gene: -

CDR3aa: CASSYDREETQYF
CDR3nt: TGTGCCAGTAGCTACGACAGGGAAGAGACCCAGTACTTC
j_gene: TRBJ2-5
v_gene: TRBV19
abundance: -
d_gene: TRBD1